The text below deals with one TCR beta chain. The target antigen is unknown. The sample is drawn from a study of CD8 T cells in Susac syndrome. Study findings and constraints: TCR sequencing and HLA analysis covered a relatively small number of individuals.

Random-hexamer reverse transcription was applied to about 0.45 to 1 ug RNA. Using its own MiXCR run on the immunoSEQ multiplex PCR reads, TCRdb lists one record per CDR3 protein. The sample consists of more than 65,000 distinct CDR3 sequences, around 93% of them appearing once. V lost 1 base to trimming and J lost 4 bases, with 10 bases between them. CDR1 MGHDK and CDR2 SYGVNS come from the germline V gene. The CDR3 is 14 residues long. V gene TRBV25-1 combines with J gene TRBJ1-2; the D is unclear. Sequencing was performed on CD8+ T cells from PBMCs. This sequence originates from a human donor with Susac syndrome. The CDR3 bases are TGTGCCAGCAGTGAATTCGAGGGTTCCTATGGCTACACCTTC. Residues: CASSEFEGSYGYTF.